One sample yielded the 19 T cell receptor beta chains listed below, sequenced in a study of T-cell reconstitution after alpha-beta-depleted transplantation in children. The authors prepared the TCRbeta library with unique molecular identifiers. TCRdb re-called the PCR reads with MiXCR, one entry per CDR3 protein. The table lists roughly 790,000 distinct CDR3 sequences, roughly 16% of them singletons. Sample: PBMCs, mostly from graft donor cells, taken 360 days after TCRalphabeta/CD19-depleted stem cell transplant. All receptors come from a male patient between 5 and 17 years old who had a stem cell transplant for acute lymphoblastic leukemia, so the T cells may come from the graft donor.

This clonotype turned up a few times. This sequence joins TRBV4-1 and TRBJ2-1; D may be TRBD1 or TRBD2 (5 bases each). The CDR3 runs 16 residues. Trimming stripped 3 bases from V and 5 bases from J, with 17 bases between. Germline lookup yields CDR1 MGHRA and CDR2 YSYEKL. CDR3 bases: TGCGCCAGCAGCCAGGGACGGGGACCGATGGACAATGAGCAGTTCTTC. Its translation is CASSQGRGPMDNEQFF.

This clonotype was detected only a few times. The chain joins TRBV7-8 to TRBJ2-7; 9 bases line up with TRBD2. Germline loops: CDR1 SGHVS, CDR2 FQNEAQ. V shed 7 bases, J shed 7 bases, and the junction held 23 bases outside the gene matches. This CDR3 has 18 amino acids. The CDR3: CASNPGWRLVAGEGEQYF. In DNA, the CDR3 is TGTGCCAGCAACCCGGGGTGGAGGTTGGTAGCGGGAGAGGGAGAGCAGTACTTC.

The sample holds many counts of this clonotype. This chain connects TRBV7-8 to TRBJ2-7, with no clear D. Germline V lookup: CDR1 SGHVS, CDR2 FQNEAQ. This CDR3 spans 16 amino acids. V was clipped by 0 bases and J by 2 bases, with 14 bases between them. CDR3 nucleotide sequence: TGTGCCAGCAGCTTAGCGTGGGGATACCAGGCCTACGAGCAGTACTTC. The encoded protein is CASSLAWGYQAYEQYF.

CDR3 nucleotides: TGTGCCAGCAGTACCCCGGGCGGAGAGACCCAGTACTTC. As protein: CASSTPGGETQYF. The chain combines TRBV12-3 or TRBV12-4 with TRBJ2-5; D gene unclear. The CDR3 runs 13 residues. V was shortened by 5 bases and J by 4 bases, with 11 bases between the two germline ends.

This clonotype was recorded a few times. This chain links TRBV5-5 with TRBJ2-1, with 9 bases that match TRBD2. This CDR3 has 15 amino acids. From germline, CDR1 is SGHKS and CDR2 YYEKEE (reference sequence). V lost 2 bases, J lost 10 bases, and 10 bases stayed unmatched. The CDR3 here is CASSFGGRASGEQFF. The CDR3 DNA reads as TGTGCCAGCAGCTTCGGCGGGAGGGCCTCAGGCGAGCAGTTCTTC.

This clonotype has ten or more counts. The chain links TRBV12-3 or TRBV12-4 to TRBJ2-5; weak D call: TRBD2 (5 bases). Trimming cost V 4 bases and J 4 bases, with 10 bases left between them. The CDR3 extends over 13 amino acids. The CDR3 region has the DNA TGTGCCAGCAGTTCTTTGGGGAGAGAGACCCAGTACTTC. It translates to CASSSLGRETQYF.

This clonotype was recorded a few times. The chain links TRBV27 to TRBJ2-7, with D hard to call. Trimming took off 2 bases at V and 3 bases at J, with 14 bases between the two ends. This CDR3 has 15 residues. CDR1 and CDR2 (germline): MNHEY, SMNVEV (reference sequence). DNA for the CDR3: TGTGCCAGCAGTTTAATTCCCTACAAAGGCTACGAGCAGTACTTC. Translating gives CASSLIPYKGYEQYF.

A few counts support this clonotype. In nucleotides, the CDR3 is TGTGCCAGCAGTAAGGAGGACCAACTTAATGAAAAACTGTTTTTT. This gives the protein CASSKEDQLNEKLFF. V is TRBV2 and J is TRBJ1-4; D not certain. The CDR3 length is 15 residues. The V end lost 5 bases, the J end lost 4 bases, and 14 bases lay between the germline ends. Germline values: CDR1 SNHLY, CDR2 FYNNEI.

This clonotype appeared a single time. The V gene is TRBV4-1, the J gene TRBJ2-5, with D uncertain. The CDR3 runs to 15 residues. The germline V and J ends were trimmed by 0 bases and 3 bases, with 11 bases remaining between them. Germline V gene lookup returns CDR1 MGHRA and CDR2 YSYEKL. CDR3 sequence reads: CASSQEGLPEETQYF. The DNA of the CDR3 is TGCGCCAGCAGCCAAGAGGGTTTGCCCGAAGAGACCCAGTACTTC.

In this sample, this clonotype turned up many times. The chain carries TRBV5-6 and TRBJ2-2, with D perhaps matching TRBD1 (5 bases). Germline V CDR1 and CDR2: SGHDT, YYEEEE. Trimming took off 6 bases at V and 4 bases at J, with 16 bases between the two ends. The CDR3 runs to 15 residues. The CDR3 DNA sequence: TGTGCCAGCAACCCTTACAGGCTTACCACCGGGGAGCTGTTTTTT. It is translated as CASNPYRLTTGELFF.

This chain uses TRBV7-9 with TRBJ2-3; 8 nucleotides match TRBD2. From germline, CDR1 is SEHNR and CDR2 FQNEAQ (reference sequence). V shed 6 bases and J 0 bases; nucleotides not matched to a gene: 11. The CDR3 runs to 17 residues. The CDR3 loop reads CASRPNFSGKSTDTQYF. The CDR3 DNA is TGTGCCAGCAGGCCCAACTTTAGCGGGAAAAGCACAGATACGCAGTATTTT. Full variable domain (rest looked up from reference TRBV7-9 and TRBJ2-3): DTGVSQNPRHKITKRGQNVTFRCDPISEHNRLYWYRQTLGQGPEFLTYFQNEAQLEKSRLLSDRFSAERPKGSFSTLEIQRTEQGDSAMYLCASRPNFSGKSTDTQYFGPGTRLTVL.

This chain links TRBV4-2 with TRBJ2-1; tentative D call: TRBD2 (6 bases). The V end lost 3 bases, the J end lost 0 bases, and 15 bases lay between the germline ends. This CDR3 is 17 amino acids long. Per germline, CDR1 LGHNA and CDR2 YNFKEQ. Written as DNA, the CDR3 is TGTGCCAGCAGCCAGAGTCCCATCGGGAGCTCCTACAATGAGCAGTTCTTC. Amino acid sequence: CASSQSPIGSSYNEQFF.

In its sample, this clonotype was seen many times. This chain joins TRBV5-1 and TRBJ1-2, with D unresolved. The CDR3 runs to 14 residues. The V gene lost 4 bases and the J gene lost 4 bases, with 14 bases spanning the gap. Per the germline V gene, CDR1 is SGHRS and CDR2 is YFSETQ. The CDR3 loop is CASSNQPAIYGYTF. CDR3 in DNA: TGCGCCAGCAGCAACCAACCGGCCATCTATGGCTACACCTTC.

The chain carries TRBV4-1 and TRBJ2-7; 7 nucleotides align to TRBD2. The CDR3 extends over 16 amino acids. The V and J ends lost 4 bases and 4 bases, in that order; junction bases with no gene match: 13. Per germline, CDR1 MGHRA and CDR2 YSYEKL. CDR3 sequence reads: CASSPLWGGPKYEQYF. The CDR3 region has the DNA TGCGCCAGCAGCCCCCTTTGGGGAGGGCCCAAATACGAGCAGTACTTC.

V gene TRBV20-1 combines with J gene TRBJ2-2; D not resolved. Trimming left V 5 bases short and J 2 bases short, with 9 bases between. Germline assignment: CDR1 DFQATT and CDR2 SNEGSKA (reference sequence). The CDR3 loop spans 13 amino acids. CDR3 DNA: TGCAGTGCTTCACTTCCTAACACCGGGGAGCTGTTTTTT. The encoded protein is CSASLPNTGELFF.

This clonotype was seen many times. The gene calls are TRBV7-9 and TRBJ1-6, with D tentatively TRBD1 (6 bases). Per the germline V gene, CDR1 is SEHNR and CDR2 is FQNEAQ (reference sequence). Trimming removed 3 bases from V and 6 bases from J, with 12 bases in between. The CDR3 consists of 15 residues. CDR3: CASSLVAGVNSPLHF. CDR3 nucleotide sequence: TGTGCCAGCAGCTTGGTAGCAGGGGTTAATTCACCCCTCCACTTT.

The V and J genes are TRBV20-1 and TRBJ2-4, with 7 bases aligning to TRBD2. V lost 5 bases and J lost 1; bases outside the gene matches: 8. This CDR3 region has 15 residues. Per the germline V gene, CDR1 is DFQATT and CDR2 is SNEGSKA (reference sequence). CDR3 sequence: CSAEPGEGAKNIQYF. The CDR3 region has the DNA TGCAGTGCTGAGCCGGGGGAGGGTGCCAAAAACATTCAGTACTTC.

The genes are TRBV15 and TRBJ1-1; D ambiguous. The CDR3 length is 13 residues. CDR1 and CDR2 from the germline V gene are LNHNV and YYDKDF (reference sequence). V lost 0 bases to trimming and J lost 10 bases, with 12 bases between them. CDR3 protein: CATSRDRQARAFF. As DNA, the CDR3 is TGTGCCACCAGCAGAGATCGGCAGGCGAGAGCTTTCTTT.

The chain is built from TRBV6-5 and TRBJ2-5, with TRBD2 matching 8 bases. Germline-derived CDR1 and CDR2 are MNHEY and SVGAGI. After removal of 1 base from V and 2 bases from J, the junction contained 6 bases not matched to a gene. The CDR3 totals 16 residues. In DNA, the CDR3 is TGTGCCAGCAGTTACTTCACGGGACTAGGGCAAGAGACCCAGTACTTC. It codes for CASSYFTGLGQETQYF.